Shown below are 21 T cell receptor beta chains from a single sample sequenced in a study of T-cell memory formation after mild COVID-19 (TCRdb year 2021). The library relied on 5' RACE. The data were produced on an Illumina NovaSeq 6000. TCRdb trimmed public reads at Q25 via fastp, called clones via MiXCR and kept in-frame beta chains. For every CDR3 protein sequence, its rows merge into one entry that carries the most common genes and DNA. The sample yields around 450,000 distinct CDR3 sequences; roughly 20% were counted once. 8.4% of the sample rests with the top ten. The sequenced sample consisted of PBMCs or a T cell subset sorted from them (not recorded which). These receptors originate from an adult woman who had mild COVID-19 (a few samples of this study predate the infection). The sample titles of this study are shuffled in the database, so cell type and time point are left out; the donor was told from shared clones.

This clonotype was seen only a few times. The chain links TRBV5-1 to TRBJ1-2; 7 bases map to TRBD1. V was pared by 4 bases and J by 8 bases, with 11 bases of the junction left unmatched. Germline V lookup: CDR1 SGHRS, CDR2 YFSETQ. The CDR3 sequence is 14 residues long. The CDR3 nucleotides read TGCGCCAGCAGCCAAGCTCAGACAGGGACCGGCTACACCTTC. Amino acids: CASSQAQTGTGYTF.

This clonotype occurred a few times. V is TRBV5-1 and J is TRBJ2-1; no definite D call. Trimming shortened V by 4 bases and J by 6 bases, and 8 bases separated the two germline ends. The CDR3 extends over 12 amino acids. Germline values: CDR1 SGHRS, CDR2 YFSETQ. The CDR3 spells CASSAWGNEQFF. In nucleotides, the CDR3 is TGCGCCAGCAGCGCGTGGGGCAATGAGCAGTTCTTC.

There are a few counts of this clonotype. The chain combines TRBV24-1 with TRBJ2-3; tentative D call: TRBD2 (7 bases). This CDR3 has 13 residues. Per the germline V gene, CDR1 is KGHDR and CDR2 is SFDVKD. Deletions cut 5 bases from V and 4 bases from J, with 9 bases between. The CDR3 protein is CATSGGGADTQYF. CDR3 DNA sequence: TGTGCCACCAGTGGAGGGGGGGCAGATACGCAGTATTTT.

This clonotype was seen a few times. The chain couples TRBV6-5 to TRBJ2-1; 12 positions agree with TRBD2. The CDR3 loop spans 15 amino acids. Germline CDR1 MNHEY, CDR2 SVGAGI. Trimming took 2 bases from V and 9 from J; bases not matched to a gene: 5. The CDR3 bases are TGTGCCAGCAGTTACCGGACTAGCGGGGTAGGTGAGCAGTTCTTC. Encoded protein: CASSYRTSGVGEQFF.

This chain uses TRBV7-8 with TRBJ2-1, with 9 bases identical to TRBD2. The length of the CDR3 is 15 residues. Per germline, CDR1 SGHVS and CDR2 FQNEAQ. The V gene end was trimmed by 5 bases and the J gene end by 6 bases; junction bases not matched to a gene: 8. CDR3 bases: TGTGCCAGCAGCCCTCCCACTAGCGGGCTCAATGAGCAGTTCTTC. It translates to CASSPPTSGLNEQFF.

This chain links TRBV7-3 with TRBJ2-2, with TRBD2 identical over 7 bases. CDR1 and CDR2 from the germline V gene are SGHTA and FQGTGA. CDR3 length equals 14 residues. The J segment lost 0 bases and the V segment lost 8 bases, leaving 3 bases of the junction unmatched. As DNA, the CDR3 is TGTGCCAGCGGGAGCGGGACGAACACCGGGGAGCTGTTTTTT. Protein sequence: CASGSGTNTGELFF.

The V and J genes are TRBV11-2 and TRBJ1-4; no clear D. Germline V lookup: CDR1 SGHAT, CDR2 FQNNGV. There are 15 residues in the CDR3. V lost 2 bases and J 0 bases, leaving 7 bases between the germline ends. The DNA for the CDR3 is TGTGCCAGCAGCTTATTGAGGGCAACTAATGAAAAACTGTTTTTT. This gives the protein CASSLLRATNEKLFF.

This chain connects TRBV4-3 to TRBJ2-7; TRBD1 agrees at 9 bases. This CDR3 has 13 residues. With V trimmed by 4 bases and J by 5 bases, 3 bases remained unmatched. CDR1 LGHNA and CDR2 YSLEER come from the germline V gene. The CDR3 DNA sequence: TGCGCCAGCAGCCCCCGGACAGGGGACGAGCAGTACTTC. This translates into CASSPRTGDEQYF.

This clonotype was seen only a few times. As DNA, the CDR3 is TGCGCCAGCAGCCAAAGGGGGGCCGGCGAGCAGTACTTC. Translated: CASSQRGAGEQYF. The chain combines TRBV4-1 with TRBJ2-7; perhaps D is TRBD1 or TRBD2 (6 bases each). The CDR3 runs 13 residues. Trimming took off 2 bases at V and 6 bases at J, with 11 bases between the two ends. The germline gives CDR1 MGHRA, CDR2 YSYEKL.

This clonotype has only a few counts. This chain links TRBV7-9 with TRBJ2-1; D remains unclear. CDR3 length: 14 residues. CDR1 is SEHNR, CDR2 FQNEAQ, per germline (reference sequence). V lost 5 bases, J lost 6 bases, and 14 bases lay in between. The CDR3 DNA sequence: TGTGCCAGCAGCCCAACTGAGAAGCCCAATGAGCAGTTCTTC. Its translation: CASSPTEKPNEQFF.

The chain is built from TRBV20-1 and TRBJ2-7; 9 bases are shared with TRBD2. Germline CDR1 and CDR2: DFQATT and SNEGSKA (reference sequence). Trimming at V came to 6 bases and at J to 4 bases, leaving 10 bases not matched to a gene. The CDR3 extends over 14 amino acids. CDR3 residues: CSACGVAGDYEQYF. CDR3 DNA sequence: TGCAGTGCCTGCGGAGTAGCGGGGGATTACGAGCAGTACTTC.

J is TRBJ2-3 and V is TRBV7-3; a weak D match, TRBD2 (6 bases). V lost 2 bases and J 6 bases, leaving 15 bases between the germline ends. Per germline, CDR1 SGHTA and CDR2 FQGTGA. This CDR3 has 15 amino acids. The CDR3 DNA reads TGTGCCAGCAGCTTACGAGCGGGTCCTTGGGATACGCAGTATTTT. Translating gives CASSLRAGPWDTQYF.

The rearrangement joins TRBV5-1 to TRBJ1-1; TRBD1 matches 7 bases. The CDR3 runs 13 residues. The ends lost 4 bases at V and 4 bases at J; junction bases unmatched: 4. Per germline, CDR1 SGHRS and CDR2 YFSETQ. The CDR3 DNA follows: TGCGCCAGCAGCGGATCAGGGGGCACTGAAGCTTTCTTT. Encoded protein: CASSGSGGTEAFF. Combining the CDR3 with reference TRBV5-1 and TRBJ1-1 gives the whole variable domain KAGVTQTPRYLIKTRGQQVTLSCSPISGHRSVSWYQQTPGQGLQFLFEYFSETQRNKGNFPGRFSGRQFSNSRSEMNVSTLELGDSALYLCASSGSGGTEAFFGQGTRLTVV.

Points on this clonotype: At one end, the junction sequence differs from germline, possibly due to a read error. The chain uses TRBV6-5 and TRBJ2-3; 13 bases are shared with TRBD2. Per germline, CDR1 MNHEY and CDR2 SVGAGI. The CDR3 contains 17 residues. This CDR3 is CASSYSGTSGASGTQYF. The CDR3 region has the DNA TGTGCCAGCAGCTACTCCGGGACTAGCGGGGCAAGCGGCACGCAGTATTTT.

The chain links TRBV7-9 to TRBJ2-1; TRBD1 matches at 11 bases. Germline CDR1 reads SEHNR; CDR2 reads FQNEAQ (reference sequence). The CDR3 length is 18 residues. Trimming removed 6 bases from V and 5 bases from J; junction bases left unmatched: 15. The CDR3 reads CASRGLSWPGQGDNEQFF. The DNA for the CDR3 is TGTGCCAGCAGGGGACTGAGTTGGCCGGGACAGGGGGACAATGAGCAGTTCTTC. Supplemented by reference TRBV7-9 and TRBJ2-1, the full variable domain reads DTGVSQNPRHKITKRGQNVTFRCDPISEHNRLYWYRQTLGQGPEFLTYFQNEAQLEKSRLLSDRFSAERPKGSFSTLEIQRTEQGDSAMYLCASRGLSWPGQGDNEQFFGPGTRLTVL.

This clonotype was counted only a few times. CDR3 DNA: TGTGCCACCCGGACTAGCGGGGGGGCCAAAGATACGCAGTATTTT. Translating it yields CATRTSGGAKDTQYF. This chain connects TRBV6-5 to TRBJ2-3; TRBD2 matches 15 bases. This CDR3 contains 15 residues. Germline V gene lookup returns CDR1 MNHEY and CDR2 SVGAGI. With V trimmed by 10 bases and J by 5 bases, 7 bases remained unmatched.

The CDR3 region has the DNA TGTGCCAGCAGCTTAGGTGGGCGCACTAAGTCTGACTCTGGAAACACCATATATTTT. Its protein is CASSLGGRTKSDSGNTIYF. This rearrangement joins TRBV7-6 to TRBJ1-3, with unresolved D. The CDR3 covers 19 residues. Germline V gene lookup returns CDR1 SGHVS and CDR2 FNYEAQ. V lost 1 base and J 0 bases, leaving 19 bases between the germline ends.

This clonotype has at least ten counts. This chain joins TRBV12-3 or TRBV12-4 and TRBJ2-7, with D uncertain. The CDR3 spans 12 residues. Trimming cost V 6 bases and J 7 bases, with 13 bases left between them. DNA for the CDR3: TGTGCCAGCAGCCGTGTCGGCCGGGAGCAGTACTTC. Translated, it gives CASSRVGREQYF.

The chain combines TRBV5-1 with TRBJ1-1; 8 nucleotides agree with TRBD1. This CDR3 contains 15 residues. The ends lost 4 bases at V and 1 base at J; junction bases unmatched: 6. Germline values: CDR1 SGHRS, CDR2 YFSETQ. CDR3 bases: TGCGCCAGCAGCCTGACAGGGGTGGGGAACACTGAAGCTTTCTTT. This codes for CASSLTGVGNTEAFF.

This clonotype has more than one count but fewer than ten. The chain employs TRBV10-3 and TRBJ1-2; 10 bases are a match to TRBD1. This CDR3 is 14 amino acids long. Trimming took 7 bases from V and 6 from J; bases not matched to a gene: 8. The germline CDR1 and CDR2 sequences are ENHRY and SYGVKD. CDR3: CAINTGTGVNGYTF. For the CDR3, the DNA is TGTGCCATCAACACCGGGACAGGGGTTAATGGCTACACCTTC.

For this clonotype: Just one base apart from a much larger clone, this may be a read error. V and J are TRBV5-1 and TRBJ2-2; weak D call: TRBD1 (6 bases). The CDR3 is 16 residues long. The V gene lost 0 bases and the J gene lost 4 bases, with 13 bases spanning the gap. The germline gives CDR1 SGHRS, CDR2 YFSETQ. The CDR3 spells CASSLGTGHSTGELFF. CDR3 nucleotides: TGCGCCAGCAGCTTGGGTACAGGGCACAGCACCGGGGAGCTGTTTTTT.